One and the same sample provided the 27 T cell receptor beta chains below, sequenced in a study of blood T cell repertoires in COVID-19. Clones were read by immunoSEQ multiplex PCR, and TCRdb kept only the in-frame ones, dropping some. The table has about 300,000 clones, more than 85% seen once. Sequenced material: peripheral blood. The receptors were sampled from a woman aged 30 to 39 with COVID-19, enrolled during active disease.

This chain joins TRBV13 and TRBJ2-2, with D perhaps TRBD1 (6 bases). Germline loops: CDR1 PRHDT, CDR2 FYEKMQ (reference sequence). V lost 3 bases and J lost 8, with 13 bases in between. CDR3 length: 14 amino acids. CDR3 in amino acids: CASSLTGSRGELFF. In nucleotides, the CDR3 is TGTGCCAGCAGCTTGACAGGTTCGCGGGGGGAGCTGTTTTTT. Drawing the rest from reference TRBV13 and TRBJ2-2, the complete variable domain is AAGVIQSPRHLIKEKRETATLKCYPIPRHDTVYWYQQGPGQDPQFLISFYEKMQSDKGSIPDRFSAQQFSDYHSELNMSSLELGDSALYFCASSLTGSRGELFFGEGSRLTVL.

This chain connects TRBV14 to TRBJ1-2; 10 bases are a match to TRBD1. Germline values: CDR1 SGHDN, CDR2 FVKESK. V trimming: 0 bases; J trimming: 7 bases; junction bases outside the gene matches: 5. The CDR3 runs 15 residues. CDR3 protein: CASSQDRDRGGGYTF. In DNA, the CDR3 is TGTGCCAGCAGCCAAGATCGGGACAGGGGAGGTGGCTACACCTTC. Using reference TRBV14 and TRBJ1-2 for the parts outside the CDR3, the full variable domain is EAGVTQFPSHSVIEKGQTVTLRCDPISGHDNLYWYRRVMGKEIKFLLHFVKESKQDESGMPNNRFLAERTGGTYSTLKVQPAELEDSGVYFCASSQDRDRGGGYTFGSGTRLTVV.

The genes are TRBV7-3 and TRBJ1-6, with 9 bases that match TRBD1. The CDR3 is made up of 14 amino acids. V dropped 0 bases and J dropped 9; count of bases not matched to a gene: 0. CDR1 is SGHTA, CDR2 FQGTGA, per germline. CDR3 coding DNA: TGTGCCAGCAGCTTAACGGACAGGGGTTCACCCCTCCACTTT. Its protein is CASSLTDRGSPLHF.

This clone was detected only once. The gene calls are TRBV9 and TRBJ1-1; 11 nucleotides line up with TRBD1. Germline loops: CDR1 SGDLS, CDR2 YYNGEE. The junction had 5 bases not matched to a gene; V was cut back by 4 bases and J by 6 bases. The CDR3 is 14 amino acids. The CDR3 here is CASSPGQGEAEAFF. CDR3 DNA sequence: TGTGCCAGCAGCCCGGGACAGGGGGAGGCTGAAGCTTTCTTT.

V usage is TRBV7-2 and J usage is TRBJ2-1; 10 bases are shared with TRBD1. The CDR3 sequence is 16 residues long. Looked up from germline, CDR1 is SGHTA and CDR2 is FQGNSA. V lost 1 base to trimming and J lost 7 bases; unmatched junction nucleotides: 7. CDR3 DNA: TGTGCCAGCAGCTTAGTCCAGACAGGGGGCCAGAATGAGCAGTTCTTC. It encodes CASSLVQTGGQNEQFF.

The chain employs TRBV2 and TRBJ2-2, with 9 bases aligning to TRBD1. The V and J ends lost 6 bases and 5 bases, in that order; junction bases with no gene match: 10. CDR1 is SNHLY, CDR2 FYNNEI, per germline. The length of the CDR3 is 16 residues. In nucleotides, the CDR3 is TGTGCCAGCAGCCAAAACAGGGGGCGCGCAACCGGGGAGCTGTTTTTT. Translation: CASSQNRGRATGELFF. The full variable domain, rest sourced from reference TRBV2 and TRBJ2-2, is EPEVTQTPSHQVTQMGQEVILRCVPISNHLYFYWYRQILGQKVEFLVSFYNNEISEKSEIFDDQFSVERPDGSNFTLKIRSTKLEDSAMYFCASSQNRGRATGELFFGEGSRLTVL.

V is TRBV30 and J is TRBJ2-5; D is undetermined. The length of the CDR3 is 14 residues. Germline values: CDR1 GTSNPN, CDR2 SVGIG (reference sequence). Between the trimmed V and J ends, which lost 4 bases and 3 bases, there was a span of 15 bases. The CDR3 is CAWNPNELEETQYF. DNA of the CDR3: TGTGCCTGGAATCCTAATGAGCTTGAAGAGACCCAGTACTTC.

The chain links TRBV3-1 (or the pseudogene TRBV3-2) to TRBJ2-5; possible D gene TRBD1, 6 bases. The CDR3 spans 16 residues. V lost 1 base to trimming and J lost 4 bases, with 16 bases between them. The germline gives CDR1 LGHDT, CDR2 YNNKEL (reference sequence). In DNA, the CDR3 is TGTGCCAGCAGCCAAGCTGCGGGCAGGGGCGGAGAGACCCAGTACTTC. Protein: CASSQAAGRGGETQYF.

The chain recombines TRBV19 with TRBJ1-5; maybe TRBD1 (5 bases). The CDR3 is 13 amino acids. Germline V gene data show CDR1 as LNHDA and CDR2 as SQIVND (reference sequence). Trimming left V 6 bases short and J 4 bases short, with 10 bases between. The CDR3: CASSQGLNQPQHF. The CDR3 nucleotides read TGTGCCAGTAGCCAGGGATTAAATCAGCCCCAGCATTTT. The complete variable domain, with remaining parts taken from reference TRBV19 and TRBJ1-5, reads DGGITQSPKYLFRKEGQNVTLSCEQNLNHDAMYWYRQDPGQGLRLIYYSQIVNDFQKGDIAEGYSVSREKKESFPLTVTSAQKNPTAFYLCASSQGLNQPQHFGDGTRLSIL.

The chain joins TRBV4-1 to TRBJ2-7; no clear D gene. V was clipped by 3 bases and J by 3 bases, with 12 bases between them. Germline assignment: CDR1 MGHRA and CDR2 YSYEKL. The CDR3 totals 14 residues. The CDR3 DNA sequence: TGCGCCAGCAGCCAGGATTACGGAGACTACGAGCAGTACTTC. Its protein product is CASSQDYGDYEQYF.

The chain has TRBV7-6 and TRBJ1-3, with D perhaps TRBD1 (6 bases). From germline, CDR1 is SGHVS and CDR2 FNYEAQ. The V end was cut by 4 bases, the J end by 2 bases, with 12 bases between. The CDR3 totals 15 residues. The CDR3 DNA is TGTGCCAGCAGCTATACCGGGACAACTGGAAACACCATATATTTT. It yields the protein CASSYTGTTGNTIYF.

This clone has a handful of counts. The chain recombines TRBV7-8 with TRBJ2-1, with D possibly matching TRBD1 (5 bases). Germline V gives CDR1 SGHVS, CDR2 FQNEAQ. The CDR3 length is 16 residues. V shed 5 bases and J shed 4 bases, with 18 bases lying between them. CDR3: CASSHSRTSPYNEQFF. DNA for the CDR3: TGTGCCAGCAGCCATAGCCGGACAAGTCCTTACAATGAGCAGTTCTTC. The whole variable domain, filled in from reference TRBV7-8 and TRBJ2-1, reads GAGVSQSPRYKVAKRGQDVALRCDPISGHVSLFWYQQALGQGPEFLTYFQNEAQLDKSGLPSDRFFAERPEGSVSTLKIQRTQQEDSAVYLCASSHSRTSPYNEQFFGPGTRLTVL.

The J gene is TRBJ1-5, the V gene TRBV5-1, with a tentative D call TRBD1 (6 bases). Germline lookup yields CDR1 SGHRS and CDR2 YFSETQ. This CDR3 region has 15 residues. The V gene lost 2 bases and the J gene lost 6 bases, with 15 bases spanning the gap. The CDR3 loop reads CASSLKSGEGQPQHF. The CDR3 region has the DNA TGCGCCAGCAGCTTAAAATCAGGGGAGGGTCAGCCCCAGCATTTT.

The rearrangement links TRBV9 to TRBJ2-2, with D possibly being TRBD1 (6 bases). The CDR3 runs 14 residues. Looked up from germline, CDR1 is SGDLS and CDR2 is YYNGEE. The V end lost 3 bases, the J end lost 2 bases, and 8 bases lay between the germline ends. In nucleotides, the CDR3 is TGTGCCAGCAGCGCCGGGACAAACACCGGGGAGCTGTTTTTT. This codes for CASSAGTNTGELFF.

J is TRBJ2-7 and V is TRBV11-3, with a tentative D call TRBD1 (6 bases). Trimming took off 5 bases at V and 5 bases at J, with 10 bases between the two ends. This CDR3 is built from 12 residues. The germline CDR1 and CDR2 sequences are SGHNT and YENEEA. The DNA of the CDR3 is TGTGCCAGCAGCAAAGGGGGAAACGAGCAGTACTTC. It translates to CASSKGGNEQYF.

The J gene is TRBJ2-1, the V gene TRBV18, with 8 nucleotides matching TRBD2. Germline CDR1 and CDR2: KGHSH and LQKENI. This CDR3 comprises 19 residues. Unmatched junction bases numbered 14, after V lost 2 bases and J lost 2 bases. CDR3 nucleotides: TGTGCCAGCTCACCAACCCCCGGACGAGCGGGAGTCACCTACAATGAGCAGTTCTTC. Its translation is CASSPTPGRAGVTYNEQFF.

The gene calls are TRBV3-1 (or the pseudogene TRBV3-2) and TRBJ2-3; D is undetermined. Germline CDR1 LGHDT, CDR2 YNNKEL (reference sequence). The CDR3 has 14 amino acids. The V gene lost 0 bases and the J gene lost 0 bases, with 4 bases spanning the gap. As DNA, the CDR3 is TGTGCCAGCAGCCAAGAACGGAGCACAGATACGCAGTATTTT. Protein product: CASSQERSTDTQYF.

The chain joins TRBV7-9 to TRBJ1-4, with TRBD1 matching over 8 bases. The CDR3 sequence is 15 residues long. V trimming: 4 bases; J trimming: 7 bases; junction bases outside the gene matches: 8. Germline CDR1 is SEHNR and CDR2 is FQNEAQ (reference sequence). The CDR3 DNA follows: TGTGCCAGCAGCTCACCGGGACAGGAGGCTGAAAAACTGTTTTTT. Translated: CASSSPGQEAEKLFF.

About this clone itself: Other DNA variants within this sample encode the same CDR3. This chain uses TRBV3-1 (or the pseudogene TRBV3-2) with TRBJ1-1; weak D call: TRBD1 (5 bases). This CDR3 has 13 amino acids. V shed 4 bases and J shed 1 base, with 7 bases lying between them. Germline CDR1 is LGHDT and CDR2 is YNNKEL (reference sequence). In nucleotides, the CDR3 is TGTGCCAGCAGCCTAACAGGGAACACTGAAGCTTTCTTT. Protein: CASSLTGNTEAFF.

The CDR3 reads CASKRGITHSNYGYTF. Here the CDR3 DNA reads TGTGCCAGCAAACGGGGAATTACCCATTCGAACTATGGCTACACCTTC. The chain links TRBV27 to TRBJ1-2; D gene uncertain. The V end was cut by 7 bases, the J end by 2 bases, with 20 bases between. In germline, CDR1 is MNHEY, CDR2 SMNVEV (reference sequence). The length of the CDR3 is 16 residues.

This clone was seen once. The V call is TRBV5-8, the J call TRBJ1-2; D is ambiguous. The CDR3 has 16 residues. V lost 4 bases and J lost 1, with 17 bases in between. In germline, CDR1 is SGHTS, CDR2 YDEGEE. CDR3 in amino acids: CASSVHPAGINYGYTF. CDR3 DNA sequence: TGTGCCAGCAGCGTTCACCCCGCGGGTATTAACTATGGCTACACCTTC.

The chain carries TRBV7-6 and TRBJ1-4; the D gene is possibly TRBD1 (6 bases). Germline V CDR1 and CDR2: SGHVS, FNYEAQ. The CDR3 runs to 17 residues. Between the trimmed V and J ends, which lost 3 bases and 7 bases, there was a span of 21 bases. The CDR3 region is CASSFGTPGVDGEKLFF. Written as DNA, the CDR3 is TGTGCCAGCAGCTTCGGAACCCCAGGGGTGGATGGTGAAAAACTGTTTTTT.

J is TRBJ2-7 and V is TRBV27, with 12 positions matching TRBD2. The CDR3 spans 14 residues. J lost 8 bases, V lost 8 bases, and 10 bases had no gene match. Germline CDR1 and CDR2: MNHEY and SMNVEV (reference sequence). The CDR3 spells CASSSLTSGSQQYF. The CDR3, as DNA: TGTGCCAGCTCCAGCCTGACTAGCGGGAGTCAGCAGTACTTC.

The chain recombines TRBV20-1 with TRBJ1-5; D is ambiguous. Germline V gene data show CDR1 as DFQATT and CDR2 as SNEGSKA (reference sequence). Trimming shortened V by 3 bases and J by 8 bases, and 14 bases separated the two germline ends. There are 13 residues in the CDR3. This CDR3 is CSASGGMGEPQHF. The CDR3 region has the DNA TGCAGTGCTAGTGGAGGGATGGGAGAGCCCCAGCATTTT.

The chain recombines TRBV5-1 with TRBJ2-5; D is possibly TRBD1 (6 bases). Germline values: CDR1 SGHRS, CDR2 YFSETQ. The CDR3 runs 16 residues. Deletions cut 0 bases from V and 5 bases from J, with 17 bases between. CDR3 coding DNA: TGCGCCAGCAGCTTGGCCGGCGACAGGCCGGGGGAGACCCAGTACTTC. The encoded protein is CASSLAGDRPGETQYF.

The chain uses TRBV10-3 and TRBJ2-7, with D tentatively TRBD1 (6 bases). CDR3 length: 12 amino acids. Trimming removed 7 bases from V and 5 bases from J, with 12 bases in between. Per germline, CDR1 ENHRY and CDR2 SYGVKD. Here the CDR3 DNA reads TGTGCCATCACCGGCGACAGGAACGAGCAGTACTTC. Translating gives CAITGDRNEQYF.

The rearrangement joins TRBV7-2 to TRBJ2-1; 15 bases fit TRBD2. This CDR3 has 18 residues. Per germline, CDR1 SGHTA and CDR2 FQGNSA. V lost 0 bases and J lost 6; bases outside the gene matches: 6. DNA for the CDR3: TGTGCCAGCAGCTTAGCGAGGTGGACTAGCGGGAGGGCCAATGAGCAGTTCTTC. Translated, it gives CASSLARWTSGRANEQFF.